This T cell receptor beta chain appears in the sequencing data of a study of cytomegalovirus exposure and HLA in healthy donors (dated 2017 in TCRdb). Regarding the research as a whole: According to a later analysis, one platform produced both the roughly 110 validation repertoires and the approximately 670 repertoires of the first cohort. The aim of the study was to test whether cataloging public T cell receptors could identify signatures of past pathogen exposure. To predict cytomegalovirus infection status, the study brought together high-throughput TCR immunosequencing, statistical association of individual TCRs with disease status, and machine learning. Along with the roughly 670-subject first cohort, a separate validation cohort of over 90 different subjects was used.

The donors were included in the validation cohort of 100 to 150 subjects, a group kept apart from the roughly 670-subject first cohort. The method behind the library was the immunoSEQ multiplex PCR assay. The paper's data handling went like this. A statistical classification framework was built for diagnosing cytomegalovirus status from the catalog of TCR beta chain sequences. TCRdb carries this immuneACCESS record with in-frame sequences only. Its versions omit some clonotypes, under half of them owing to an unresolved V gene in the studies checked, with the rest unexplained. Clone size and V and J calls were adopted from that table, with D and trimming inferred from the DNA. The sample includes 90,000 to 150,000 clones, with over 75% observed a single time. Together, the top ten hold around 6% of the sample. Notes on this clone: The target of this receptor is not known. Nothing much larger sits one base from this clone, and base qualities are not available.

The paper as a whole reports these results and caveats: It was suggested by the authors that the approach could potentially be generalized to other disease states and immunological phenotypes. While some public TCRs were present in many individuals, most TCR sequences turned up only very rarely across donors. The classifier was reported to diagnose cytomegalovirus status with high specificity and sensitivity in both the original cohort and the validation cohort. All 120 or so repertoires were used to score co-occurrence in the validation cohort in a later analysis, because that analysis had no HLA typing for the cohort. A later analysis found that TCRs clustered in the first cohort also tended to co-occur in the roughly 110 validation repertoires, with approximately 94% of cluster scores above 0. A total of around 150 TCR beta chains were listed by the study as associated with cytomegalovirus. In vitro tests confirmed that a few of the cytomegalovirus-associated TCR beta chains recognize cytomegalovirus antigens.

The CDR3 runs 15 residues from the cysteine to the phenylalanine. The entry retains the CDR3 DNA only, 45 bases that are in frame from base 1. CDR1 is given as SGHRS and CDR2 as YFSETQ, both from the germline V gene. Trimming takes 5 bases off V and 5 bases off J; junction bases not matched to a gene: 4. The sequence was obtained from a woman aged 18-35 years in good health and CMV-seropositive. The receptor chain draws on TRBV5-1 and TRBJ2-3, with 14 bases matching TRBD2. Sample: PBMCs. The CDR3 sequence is CASRAGTSGGDTQYF. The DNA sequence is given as TGCGCCAGCAGAGCCGGGACTAGCGGGGGAGATACGCAGTATTTT.